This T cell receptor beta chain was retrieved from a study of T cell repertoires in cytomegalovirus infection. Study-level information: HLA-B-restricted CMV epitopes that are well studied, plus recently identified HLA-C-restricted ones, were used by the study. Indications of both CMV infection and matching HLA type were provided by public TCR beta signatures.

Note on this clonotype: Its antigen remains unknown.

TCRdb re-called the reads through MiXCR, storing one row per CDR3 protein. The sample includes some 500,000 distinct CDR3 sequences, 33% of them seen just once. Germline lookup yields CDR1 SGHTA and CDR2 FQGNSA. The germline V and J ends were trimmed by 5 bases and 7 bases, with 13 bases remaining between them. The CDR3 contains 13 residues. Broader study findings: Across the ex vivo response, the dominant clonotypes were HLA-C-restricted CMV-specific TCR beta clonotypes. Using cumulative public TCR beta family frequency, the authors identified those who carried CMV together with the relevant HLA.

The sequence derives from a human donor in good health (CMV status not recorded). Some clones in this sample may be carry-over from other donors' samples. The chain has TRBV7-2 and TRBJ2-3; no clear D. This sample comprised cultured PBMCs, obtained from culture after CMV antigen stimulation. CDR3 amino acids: CASSVLMGNTQYF. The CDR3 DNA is TGTGCCAGCAGCGTATTGATGGGGAATACGCAGTATTTT.